These 14 T cell receptor beta chains were all obtained from the same sample, sequenced in a study of OX40 agonist ivuxolimab in advanced cancers. The table came from immunoSEQ multiplex PCR; TCRdb's copy has only in-frame clones and leaves some out. There are under 80,000 clones in the sample; more than 85% occur only once, and approximately 9.3% lies in the top ten. The material was CD4+ or CD8+ T cells sorted from blood, obtained in a trial of the OX40 agonist ivuxolimab. Source of these receptors: an adult with an advanced solid tumor such as melanoma, head and neck, liver or kidney cancer.

The chain links TRBV7-3 to TRBJ2-7; the D is unclear. The CDR3 spans 14 residues. Germline V lookup: CDR1 SGHTA, CDR2 FQGTGA. The V gene lost 1 base and the J gene lost 3 bases, with 10 bases spanning the gap. The CDR3: CASSLSPGYYEQYF. CDR3 in DNA: TGTGCCAGCAGCTTAAGTCCAGGATACTACGAGCAGTACTTC.

The chain couples TRBV19 to TRBJ1-1; D possibly corresponds to TRBD1 (6 bases). The CDR3 has 15 residues. Per the germline V gene, CDR1 is LNHDA and CDR2 is SQIVND (reference sequence). V lost 11 bases and J 4 bases, leaving 23 bases between the germline ends. CDR3 region: CAVNTNRVGSTEAFF. The CDR3 DNA reads TGTGCCGTAAACACCAACAGGGTAGGTAGCACTGAAGCTTTCTTT.

This clone was seen more than once but under ten times. This chain joins TRBV6-1 and TRBJ2-1, with 9 bases aligning to TRBD1. Germline V gene lookup returns CDR1 MNHNS and CDR2 SASEGT. Trimming at V came to 6 bases and at J to 5 bases, leaving 8 bases not matched to a gene. The CDR3 covers 15 residues. Written as DNA, the CDR3 is TGTGCCAGCAGACCCTACAGGGGGCTCAACAATGAGCAGTTCTTC. Protein sequence: CASRPYRGLNNEQFF.

The V and J genes are TRBV5-1 and TRBJ2-5; 11 nucleotides agree with TRBD2. Germline CDR1 is SGHRS and CDR2 is YFSETQ. The CDR3 extends over 14 amino acids. V trimming: 1 base; J trimming: 4 bases; junction bases outside the gene matches: 0. CDR3 coding DNA: TGCGCCAGCAGCTTGACTAGCGGGAGAGAGACCCAGTACTTC. Translating it yields CASSLTSGRETQYF.

The chain links TRBV10-2 to TRBJ2-3; 7 nucleotides agree with TRBD2. The J segment lost 2 bases and the V segment lost 4 bases, leaving 12 bases of the junction unmatched. The CDR3 has 17 amino acids. Germline V gives CDR1 WSHSY, CDR2 SAAADI. The CDR3 sequence: CASSGGGHHLSTDTQYF. In DNA, the CDR3 is TGCGCCAGCAGTGGGGGAGGGCATCACCTTTCCACAGATACGCAGTATTTT.

This chain links TRBV6-1 with TRBJ2-2; D is possibly TRBD1 (6 bases). The CDR3 runs to 17 residues. V shed 2 bases and J shed 4 bases, with 17 bases lying between them. Germline V gene sequence: CDR1 MNHNS, CDR2 SASEGT. CDR3 bases: TGTGCCAGCAGTGAATGGTTAGATACACAGGGCACCGGGGAGCTGTTTTTT. Amino acids: CASSEWLDTQGTGELFF.

The chain uses TRBV6-1 and TRBJ2-1; tentatively, D is TRBD2 (5 bases). Trimming took off 6 bases at V and 10 bases at J, with 13 bases between the two ends. Germline values: CDR1 MNHNS, CDR2 SASEGT. The CDR3 length is 12 residues. CDR3 loop: CASRLWTGEQFF. CDR3 nucleotide sequence: TGTGCCAGCAGGCTCTGGACGGGGGAGCAGTTCTTC.

V and J are TRBV5-1 and TRBJ2-3; TRBD1 is a possible D gene (6 bases). Deletions cut 4 bases from V and 5 bases from J, with 17 bases between. The CDR3 totals 15 residues. Germline values: CDR1 SGHRS, CDR2 YFSETQ. DNA of the CDR3: TGCGCCAGCAGCGACCGGGACATCCTGGGAGATACGCAGTATTTT. This translates into CASSDRDILGDTQYF. Using reference TRBV5-1 and TRBJ2-3 for the parts outside the CDR3, the full variable domain is KAGVTQTPRYLIKTRGQQVTLSCSPISGHRSVSWYQQTPGQGLQFLFEYFSETQRNKGNFPGRFSGRQFSNSRSEMNVSTLELGDSALYLCASSDRDILGDTQYFGPGTRLTVL.

The V and J genes are TRBV4-1 and TRBJ1-2; D remains ambiguous. V was cut by 4 bases and J by 8 bases, with 20 bases left in between. The V gene's germline CDR1 is MGHRA and CDR2 YSYEKL. This CDR3 is built from 15 residues. The CDR3 sequence: CASSPLHGGMSGYTF. The CDR3 DNA follows: TGCGCCAGCAGCCCCCTCCATGGAGGGATGAGCGGCTACACCTTC.

The chain recombines TRBV5-1 with TRBJ1-6, with 7 bases aligning to TRBD1. Germline V lookup: CDR1 SGHRS, CDR2 YFSETQ. Unmatched junction bases numbered 7, after V lost 6 bases and J lost 7 bases. This CDR3 spans 14 amino acids. CDR3 sequence reads: CASKGGGGNSPLHF. In DNA, the CDR3 is TGCGCCAGCAAAGGAGGGGGCGGGAATTCACCCCTCCACTTT.

This rearrangement joins TRBV27 to TRBJ1-1, with D maybe TRBD1 (5 bases). Trimming removed 2 bases at V and 6 bases at J, with 16 bases between. The germline V gene has CDR1 MNHEY and CDR2 SMNVEV (reference sequence). The CDR3 covers 15 residues. The CDR3 is CASSLAYGGGAEAFF. The CDR3 region has the DNA TGTGCCAGCAGTTTAGCGTATGGCGGGGGGGCTGAAGCTTTCTTT.

The V call is TRBV7-8, the J call TRBJ2-1; unclear D gene. This CDR3 is 12 amino acids long. Trimming pared 0 bases from V and 5 bases from J, leaving 2 bases between. Germline V gene sequence: CDR1 SGHVS, CDR2 FQNEAQ. This CDR3 reads CASSLAHNEQFF. The CDR3 DNA follows: TGTGCCAGCAGCTTAGCCCACAATGAGCAGTTCTTC.

This chain uses TRBV4-1 with TRBJ2-1, with 7 nucleotides matching TRBD2. The CDR3 runs to 17 residues. Trimming took 2 bases from V and 4 from J; bases not matched to a gene: 11. The V gene's germline CDR1 is MGHRA and CDR2 YSYEKL. CDR3 in amino acids: CASSQPGEGTGYNEQFF. Here the CDR3 DNA reads TGCGCCAGCAGCCAACCCGGGGAGGGGACGGGGTACAATGAGCAGTTCTTC.

The chain links TRBV6-5 to TRBJ2-1, with D perhaps matching TRBD2 (6 bases). The CDR3 length is 13 residues. V was clipped by 2 bases and J by 10 bases, with 12 bases between them. The V gene's germline CDR1 is MNHEY and CDR2 SVGAGI. In DNA form, the CDR3 reads TGTGCCAGCAGTTACGTTGGGGGGATCGAGCAGTTCTTC. It translates to CASSYVGGIEQFF.